The 23 T cell receptor beta chains given below trace back to one sample, sequenced in a study of beta chain features in type 1 diabetes. Study-wide points: Shortening that was moderate but significant affected the TCRB CDR3s of Type 1 diabetes patients in all four CD4+ subsets.

Their cognate antigens are unknown. Every bit of the isolated RNA underwent reverse transcription, so sequencing read expressed TCRB transcripts. TCRdb's table, derived via immunoSEQ multiplex PCR, lists solely in-frame clones and lacks some. The sample comprises hundreds of thousands of clones, roughly 13% of which are singletons, and approximately 0.021% rests with the top ten. What was sequenced was naive CD4+ T cells from blood. The receptors shown here come from a man aged 18 to 30 with type 1 diabetes.

V is TRBV5-6 and J is TRBJ1-5; no firm D call. The length of the CDR3 is 14 residues. V was clipped by 0 bases and J by 4 bases, with 8 bases between them. CDR1 is SGHDT, CDR2 YYEEEE, per germline. CDR3: CASSLGRWNQPQHF. CDR3 coding DNA: TGTGCCAGCAGCTTGGGAAGGTGGAATCAGCCCCAGCATTTT.

V and J are TRBV7-2 and TRBJ2-2; tentatively, D is TRBD1 (5 bases). Germline V gene sequence: CDR1 SGHTA, CDR2 FQGNSA. This CDR3 comprises 12 residues. Between the trimmed V and J ends, which lost 4 bases and 9 bases, there was a span of 9 bases. CDR3 amino acids: CASSSQGRELFF. The DNA for the CDR3 is TGTGCCAGCAGCTCCCAGGGAAGGGAGCTGTTTTTT.

About this clone itself: This specimen includes other DNA sequences encoding the same CDR3. The CDR3 bases are TGCGCCAGCAGCTTGGCCAGGGACAGGGTGACAGATACGCAGTATTTT. This sequence encodes CASSLARDRVTDTQYF. The chain combines TRBV5-1 with TRBJ2-3; the match to TRBD1 covers 9 bases. There are 16 residues in the CDR3. With V trimmed by 0 bases and J by 3 bases, 5 bases remained unmatched. Per the germline V gene, CDR1 is SGHRS and CDR2 is YFSETQ.

The chain combines TRBV5-1 with TRBJ2-1, with D perhaps matching TRBD1 or TRBD2 (5 bases each). Trimming stripped 0 bases from V and 10 bases from J, with 14 bases between. The CDR3 spans 14 residues. Per the germline V gene, CDR1 is SGHRS and CDR2 is YFSETQ. The CDR3 bases are TGCGCCAGCAGCTTGGGAGACCTTGAGGGGGAGCAGTTCTTC. It is translated as CASSLGDLEGEQFF. Using reference TRBV5-1 and TRBJ2-1 for the parts outside the CDR3, the full variable domain is KAGVTQTPRYLIKTRGQQVTLSCSPISGHRSVSWYQQTPGQGLQFLFEYFSETQRNKGNFPGRFSGRQFSNSRSEMNVSTLELGDSALYLCASSLGDLEGEQFFGPGTRLTVL.

The chain uses TRBV5-4 and TRBJ1-1; 7 bases map to TRBD1. V lost 3 bases and J lost 3; bases outside the gene matches: 8. Germline V gene lookup returns CDR1 SGHNT and CDR2 YYREEE (reference sequence). This CDR3 contains 15 residues. The CDR3 DNA reads as TGTGCCAGCAGCTCTCCAGGGGGGGGTCACACTGAAGCTTTCTTT. Translated, it gives CASSSPGGGHTEAFF.

This clone was seen only a few times. CDR3 loop: CASSYRTEGTQYF. The CDR3 nucleotides read TGTGCCAGCAGTTACCGCACTGAGGGGACCCAGTACTTC. The V and J genes are TRBV6-5 and TRBJ2-5; TRBD2 might be the D (5 bases). From germline, CDR1 is MNHEY and CDR2 SVGAGI. The V gene lost 2 bases and the J gene lost 7 bases, with 11 bases spanning the gap. The CDR3 runs 13 residues.

The CDR3 DNA is TGTGCCAGCAGTGCGGGAGGGGCCAACTATGGCTACACCTTC. Translated: CASSAGGANYGYTF. The chain combines TRBV2 with TRBJ1-2; D may be TRBD1 (5 bases). Trimming left V 4 bases short and J 2 bases short, with 11 bases between. The CDR3 consists of 14 residues. Germline V CDR1 and CDR2: SNHLY, FYNNEI.

This clone appeared a few times. The same CDR3 also results from other DNA sequences found in this sample. The chain has TRBV28 and TRBJ1-6; D remains unclear. The CDR3 is made up of 13 amino acids. In germline, CDR1 is MDHEN, CDR2 SYDVKM. With 7 bases removed from V and 0 bases from J, the gap between germline ends came to 4 bases. CDR3 protein: CASTSSYNSPLHF. The CDR3 DNA follows: TGTGCCAGCACAAGCTCCTATAATTCACCCCTCCACTTT.

The chain uses TRBV25-1 and TRBJ2-3; 7 nucleotides agree with TRBD1. Germline CDR1 and CDR2: MGHDK and SYGVNS. V lost 8 bases, J lost 0 bases, and 11 bases stayed unmatched. The CDR3 contains 16 residues. CDR3 amino acids: CASSLDRDSSTDTQYF. The CDR3 coding sequence is TGTGCCAGCTCACTTGACCGGGACAGCAGCACAGATACGCAGTATTTT.

On this clone: Other DNA variants within this sample encode the same CDR3. This chain links TRBV4-1 with TRBJ1-5; D is uncertain. Trimming pared 3 bases from V and 2 bases from J, leaving 8 bases between. The germline CDR1 and CDR2 sequences are MGHRA and YSYEKL. This CDR3 contains 14 residues. The CDR3 sequence is CASSQGYGNQPQHF. The CDR3 DNA reads TGCGCCAGCAGCCAGGGGTACGGCAATCAGCCCCAGCATTTT.

This clone appeared a few times. This chain uses TRBV28 with TRBJ1-5; D not certain. The ends were cut back, 4 bases at V and 0 bases at J, with 16 bases in the middle. Per germline, CDR1 MDHEN and CDR2 SYDVKM. The CDR3 has 17 amino acids. CDR3 sequence reads: CASSSPLPRDSNQPQHF. The CDR3 DNA sequence: TGTGCCAGCAGTTCCCCACTACCGAGAGATAGCAATCAGCCCCAGCATTTT.

The rearrangement uses TRBV7-9 and TRBJ2-1; no firm D call. Germline CDR1 and CDR2: SEHNR and FQNEAQ (reference sequence). The CDR3 is 11 residues long. With 3 bases removed from V and 15 bases from J, the gap between germline ends came to 12 bases. In DNA, the CDR3 is TGTGCCAGCAGCTTCTCCCTACCGTGGTTCTTC. Protein sequence: CASSFSLPWFF.

This clone was seen a handful of times. V gene TRBV5-4 combines with J gene TRBJ2-7; 7 bases agree with TRBD1. V lost 3 bases, J lost 1 base, and 7 bases stayed unmatched. CDR1 and CDR2 from the germline V gene are SGHNT and YYREEE (reference sequence). This CDR3 region has 15 residues. CDR3 loop: CASSSGTADSYEQYF. CDR3 in DNA: TGTGCCAGCAGCTCGGGGACAGCGGATTCCTACGAGCAGTACTTC.

This clone was picked up a small number of times. The rearrangement joins TRBV5-1 to TRBJ2-3; 9 bases agree with TRBD1. CDR1 is SGHRS and CDR2 is YFSETQ in the germline V gene. The junction had 7 bases not matched to a gene; V was cut back by 5 bases and J by 3 bases. This CDR3 has 15 residues. CDR3 sequence (DNA): TGCGCCAGCAGTTTTACAGGGGGCGAGACAGATACGCAGTATTTT. This translates into CASSFTGGETDTQYF.

The chain combines TRBV4-1 with TRBJ1-5; TRBD1 matches at 9 bases. The CDR3 consists of 15 residues. The germline CDR1 and CDR2 sequences are MGHRA and YSYEKL. After removal of 1 base from V and 3 bases from J, the junction contained 1 base not matched to a gene. The CDR3 loop is CASSQGDRDNQPQHF. The CDR3 DNA is TGCGCCAGCAGCCAAGGGGACAGGGACAATCAGCCCCAGCATTTT.

The J gene is TRBJ2-5, the V gene TRBV10-3; D may be TRBD2 (6 bases). The V end was cut by 6 bases, the J end by 1 base, with 15 bases between. Germline V lookup: CDR1 ENHRY, CDR2 SYGVKD. The CDR3 runs to 15 residues. CDR3 amino acids: CAISLGPGSQETQYF. The DNA of the CDR3 is TGTGCCATCAGCCTCGGACCCGGGAGCCAAGAGACCCAGTACTTC.

This clone was counted only a few times. The chain joins TRBV9 to TRBJ1-2; D not certain. The CDR3 contains 14 residues. With 2 bases removed from V and 4 bases from J, the gap between germline ends came to 12 bases. Germline V gene data show CDR1 as SGDLS and CDR2 as YYNGEE. In DNA, the CDR3 is TGTGCCAGCAGCGTCCGAGGCGATCCCTATGGCTACACCTTC. Translating gives CASSVRGDPYGYTF.

The chain carries TRBV7-7 and TRBJ2-1; 10 nucleotides align to TRBD2. Germline CDR1 SSHAT, CDR2 FNYEAQ (reference sequence). Trimming took 5 bases from V and 5 from J; bases not matched to a gene: 6. The CDR3 loop spans 15 amino acids. The CDR3 spells CASSRSGGANNEQFF. Written as DNA, the CDR3 is TGTGCCAGCAGCCGCAGCGGGGGGGCTAACAATGAGCAGTTCTTC.

This clone was seen a few times. The V and J genes are TRBV30 and TRBJ1-2; D remains ambiguous. The V end lost 0 bases, the J end lost 2 bases, and 13 bases lay between the germline ends. The CDR3 has 15 amino acids. Germline V gives CDR1 GTSNPN, CDR2 SVGIG (reference sequence). CDR3 sequence reads: CAWSVSSLGNYGYTF. CDR3 nucleotides: TGTGCCTGGAGTGTTAGCAGCCTAGGGAACTATGGCTACACCTTC.

The sample holds a few counts of this clone. The chain employs TRBV11-2 and TRBJ2-3; 8 bases are a match to TRBD1. CDR1 and CDR2 (germline): SGHAT, FQNNGV. Trimming removed 2 bases from V and 5 bases from J; junction bases left unmatched: 3. The CDR3 runs to 14 residues. The CDR3 DNA sequence: TGTGCCAGCAGCTTAACAGGGGGAGGAGATACGCAGTATTTT. It encodes CASSLTGGGDTQYF.

This clone appeared a few times. The V gene is TRBV5-1, the J gene TRBJ2-1; 9 nucleotides align to TRBD1. The germline gives CDR1 SGHRS, CDR2 YFSETQ. This CDR3 is built from 15 residues. J gave up 5 bases and V 3 bases, and 6 bases lay outside the gene matches. CDR3 sequence: CASSSGQGEDNEQFF. The CDR3 region has the DNA TGCGCCAGCAGCTCGGGACAGGGCGAGGACAATGAGCAGTTCTTC.

Only a few counts were recorded for this clone. Other DNA sequences from this sample encode an identical CDR3 as well. This chain links TRBV29-1 with TRBJ2-3; D might be TRBD2 (7 bases). The CDR3 is made up of 12 amino acids. Trimming removed 6 bases at V and 4 bases at J, with 11 bases between. The germline CDR1 and CDR2 sequences are SQVTM and ANQGSEA. CDR3 in amino acids: CSVSGGADTQYF. In DNA form, the CDR3 reads TGCAGCGTGTCGGGGGGCGCAGATACGCAGTATTTT.

V gene TRBV15 combines with J gene TRBJ1-2; unclear D gene. CDR1 is LNHNV and CDR2 is YYDKDF in the germline V gene (reference sequence). The CDR3 has 14 residues. Trimming stripped 0 bases from V and 5 bases from J, with 10 bases between. In DNA, the CDR3 is TGTGCCACCAGCAGAGATAGAATCCCTTATGGCTACACCTTC. Protein: CATSRDRIPYGYTF.